This TCR beta chain was observed in a study of blood T cell repertoires in COVID-19. Assay used: immunoSEQ multiplex PCR; TCRdb lists only in-frame clones, some missing. The sample holds over 70,000 clones, roughly 84% seen once. The CDR3 totals 14 residues. The germline gives CDR1 SNHLY, CDR2 FYNNEI. V was clipped by 6 bases and J by 0 bases, with 9 bases between them. This sequence originates from a man aged 30-40 years with COVID-19, enrolled during active disease. The chain uses TRBV2 and TRBJ1-5; the D is unclear. Source material: peripheral blood. The CDR3 reads CASRRGISNQPQHF. The DNA for the CDR3 is TGTGCCAGCAGACGAGGGATTAGCAATCAGCCCCAGCATTTT.